Listed here are 25 T cell receptor beta chains from one sample, sequenced in a study of cytomegalovirus exposure and HLA in healthy donors. Sequencing used immunoSEQ multiplex PCR; TCRdb keeps in-frame clones, though not all of them. The data show hundreds of thousands of clones, roughly 83% seen once. Sequenced material: PBMCs. These receptors were obtained from a woman younger than 35 in good health and CMV-seronegative.

This clone was detected a few times. V gene TRBV14 combines with J gene TRBJ2-1; maybe TRBD2 (5 bases). The CDR3 spans 14 residues. V lost 4 bases, J lost 0 bases, and 7 bases lay in between. Germline-derived CDR1 and CDR2 are SGHDN and FVKESK. For the CDR3, the DNA is TGTGCCAGCAGCCTGGGGAGCTCCTACAATGAGCAGTTCTTC. It codes for CASSLGSSYNEQFF.

The rearrangement links TRBV9 to TRBJ1-6; D remains unclear. The ends were cut back, 2 bases at V and 3 bases at J, with 15 bases in the middle. The CDR3 loop spans 17 amino acids. Germline V lookup: CDR1 SGDLS, CDR2 YYNGEE. CDR3: CASSVGHTIDYNSPLHF. The CDR3 nucleotides are TGTGCCAGCAGCGTTGGTCACACCATAGACTATAATTCACCCCTCCACTTT. The entire variable domain, with the rest obtained from reference TRBV9 and TRBJ1-6, is as follows: DSGVTQTPKHLITATGQRVTLRCSPRSGDLSVYWYQQSLDQGLQFLIQYYNGEERAKGNILERFSAQQFPDLHSELNLSSLELGDSALYFCASSVGHTIDYNSPLHFGNGTRLTVT.

This chain uses TRBV5-1 with TRBJ1-2; D is ambiguous. The germline V and J ends were trimmed by 0 bases and 8 bases, with 14 bases remaining between them. The CDR3 is 14 amino acids. Germline values: CDR1 SGHRS, CDR2 YFSETQ. CDR3 protein: CASSLDQAALGYTF. DNA for the CDR3: TGCGCCAGCAGCTTGGATCAGGCAGCCCTCGGCTACACCTTC.

The sample holds many counts of this clone. The chain combines TRBV6-5 with TRBJ2-2; 10 positions match TRBD1. CDR3 length: 14 residues. In germline, CDR1 is MNHEY, CDR2 SVGAGI. V gave up 8 bases and J gave up 3 bases; unmatched junction bases: 3. CDR3: CASRGTGDTGELFF. In DNA, the CDR3 is TGTGCCAGCCGGGGGACAGGGGACACCGGGGAGCTGTTTTTT.

The rearrangement uses TRBV7-9 and TRBJ1-1; TRBD1 matches 9 bases. The CDR3 is 14 residues long. Germline V gives CDR1 SEHNR, CDR2 FQNEAQ (reference sequence). After removal of 5 bases from V and 8 bases from J, the junction contained 9 bases not matched to a gene. The DNA of the CDR3 is TGTGCCAGCAGCAACGTGGGACAGGGTTCGGAAGCTTTCTTT. Amino acid sequence: CASSNVGQGSEAFF.

In its sample, this clone was seen a few times. The V and J genes are TRBV14 and TRBJ2-7, with a tentative D call TRBD2 (5 bases). This CDR3 region has 13 residues. Per the germline V gene, CDR1 is SGHDN and CDR2 is FVKESK. Deletions cut 10 bases from V and 2 bases from J, with 15 bases between. As DNA, the CDR3 is TGTGCCACCAGGATCAGCGGAACCTACGAGCAGTACTTC. Protein product: CATRISGTYEQYF.

The V gene is TRBV28, the J gene TRBJ1-2; 8 positions match TRBD1. J gave up 4 bases and V 6 bases, and 10 bases lay outside the gene matches. The CDR3 extends over 15 amino acids. Germline V gene data show CDR1 as MDHEN and CDR2 as SYDVKM. The CDR3 protein is CASSSLRGRGYGYTF. The CDR3 DNA reads TGTGCCAGCAGCTCTCTCAGGGGGCGAGGCTATGGCTACACCTTC.

The gene calls are TRBV5-4 and TRBJ2-3, with 9 bases identical to TRBD2. The CDR3 has 15 amino acids. With 5 bases clipped from V and 1 base from J, the junction kept 5 bases outside the gene matches. The germline CDR1 and CDR2 sequences are SGHNT and YYREEE (reference sequence). CDR3 protein: CASRYWTSGTDTQYF. For the CDR3, the DNA is TGTGCCAGCAGATATTGGACTAGCGGCACAGATACGCAGTATTTT.

The chain employs TRBV5-1 and TRBJ1-1, with a possible D match to TRBD1 (6 bases). The length of the CDR3 is 15 residues. Germline loops: CDR1 SGHRS, CDR2 YFSETQ. V gave up 1 base and J gave up 0 bases, with 10 bases separating them. The CDR3 sequence is CASSLSTGMNTEAFF. CDR3 sequence (DNA): TGCGCCAGCAGCTTGTCCACAGGGATGAACACTGAAGCTTTCTTT.

On this clone itself: A clone one base away is much larger, so this may be a read error. The gene calls are TRBV5-6 and TRBJ1-2; the D is unclear. CDR3 size: 12 residues. V was clipped by 0 bases and J by 4 bases, with 4 bases between them. CDR1 SGHDT and CDR2 YYEEEE come from the germline V gene. The CDR3 here is CASSLGVYGYTF. DNA of the CDR3: TGTGCCAGCAGCTTGGGGGTCTATGGCTACACCTTC.

The rearrangement uses TRBV19 and TRBJ1-1; D is uncertain. Germline V gives CDR1 LNHDA, CDR2 SQIVND (reference sequence). The germline V and J ends were trimmed by 8 bases and 4 bases, with 17 bases remaining between them. The CDR3 totals 14 residues. The CDR3 DNA reads as TGTGCCAGTCGCCCCCCCCGGAGTACCACTGAAGCTTTCTTT. Its translation is CASRPPRSTTEAFF.

The rearrangement joins TRBV30 to TRBJ1-1, with a weak D call TRBD1 (5 bases). Per germline, CDR1 GTSNPN and CDR2 SVGIG (reference sequence). The CDR3 extends over 13 amino acids. V lost 3 bases, J lost 7 bases, and 15 bases lay in between. The CDR3 region has the DNA TGTGCCTGGAGGCAGGGATTAGGCTTTGAAGCTTTCTTT. Encoded protein: CAWRQGLGFEAFF.

This chain uses TRBV6-1 with TRBJ1-5, with a possible D match to TRBD1 (5 bases). Trimming removed 4 bases at V and 6 bases at J, with 16 bases between. In germline, CDR1 is MNHNS, CDR2 SASEGT. The CDR3 is made up of 15 amino acids. The CDR3 nucleotides read TGTGCCAGCAGTGGATCCCAGGGTGGGGGTCAGCCCCAGCATTTT. This translates into CASSGSQGGGQPQHF.

The chain couples TRBV2 to TRBJ1-3; D is ambiguous. CDR3 length: 13 residues. Germline assignment: CDR1 SNHLY and CDR2 FYNNEI. V was pared by 6 bases and J by 4 bases, with 10 bases between. The CDR3 DNA is TGTGCCAGCAGCCCTAGTGTAGGAAACACCATATATTTT. Translation gives CASSPSVGNTIYF.

This clone was counted a few times. The V and J genes are TRBV7-9 and TRBJ1-5; TRBD1 might be the D (6 bases). Trimming shortened V by 2 bases and J by 0 bases, and 8 bases separated the two germline ends. CDR3 length: 15 residues. The V gene's germline CDR1 is SEHNR and CDR2 FQNEAQ (reference sequence). The CDR3 DNA is TGTGCCAGCAGCTTAACAGGGATTAGCAATCAGCCCCAGCATTTT. This sequence encodes CASSLTGISNQPQHF.

The rearrangement links TRBV15 to TRBJ1-1; D remains ambiguous. With 4 bases removed from V and 2 bases from J, the gap between germline ends came to 8 bases. The germline V gene has CDR1 LNHNV and CDR2 YYDKDF (reference sequence). This CDR3 has 13 amino acids. The CDR3 sequence: CATSNRGNTEAFF. The CDR3 region has the DNA TGTGCCACCAGCAACCGGGGAAACACTGAAGCTTTCTTT.

The V call is TRBV30, the J call TRBJ2-1; the D gene could be TRBD1 or TRBD2 (7 bases each). In germline, CDR1 is GTSNPN, CDR2 SVGIG (reference sequence). The CDR3 consists of 11 residues. V gave up 4 bases and J gave up 13 bases, with 14 bases separating them. CDR3 nucleotide sequence: TGTGCCTGGACCCAGGGGGGGGCCCAGTTCTTC. Translated, it gives CAWTQGGAQFF.

J is TRBJ1-1 and V is TRBV5-8, with D uncertain. CDR3 length: 13 amino acids. Trimming took off 0 bases at V and 1 base at J, with 4 bases between the two ends. Germline CDR1 reads SGHTS; CDR2 reads YDEGEE. The CDR3 loop is CASSLAQNTEAFF. The CDR3 DNA follows: TGTGCCAGCAGCTTGGCTCAGAACACTGAAGCTTTCTTT.

On this clone: Additional DNA sequences in this sample encode the identical CDR3. The V call is TRBV6-5, the J call TRBJ1-1, with D possibly matching TRBD1 (5 bases). The germline V and J ends were trimmed by 0 bases and 0 bases, with 5 bases remaining between them. From germline, CDR1 is MNHEY and CDR2 SVGAGI. The CDR3 runs to 14 residues. DNA of the CDR3: TGTGCCAGCAGTTACTCGACAGTGAACACTGAAGCTTTCTTT. This sequence encodes CASSYSTVNTEAFF.

This clone was seen more than once but under ten times. The chain recombines TRBV6-1 with TRBJ2-3, with 9 bases matching TRBD2. Germline V CDR1 and CDR2: MNHNS, SASEGT. The CDR3 extends over 16 amino acids. Trimming took 3 bases from V and 5 from J; bases not matched to a gene: 9. The CDR3 DNA follows: TGTGCCAGCAGTGATGTAGCGGGAGATTTAAGAGATACGCAGTATTTT. Residues: CASSDVAGDLRDTQYF.

The V gene is TRBV28, the J gene TRBJ2-5, with 8 bases matching TRBD2. In germline, CDR1 is MDHEN, CDR2 SYDVKM. Trimming took 8 bases from V and 2 from J; bases not matched to a gene: 1. This CDR3 comprises 12 residues. The CDR3: CASRGGQETQYF. The DNA of the CDR3 is TGTGCCAGCCGGGGGGGGCAAGAGACCCAGTACTTC.

This sequence joins TRBV9 and TRBJ2-3, with D possibly matching TRBD2 (5 bases). V was clipped by 3 bases and J by 5 bases, with 7 bases between them. Germline V lookup: CDR1 SGDLS, CDR2 YYNGEE. This CDR3 has 12 amino acids. For the CDR3, the DNA is TGTGCCAGCAGCGCGGGGATAGATACGCAGTATTTT. It specifies CASSAGIDTQYF. Using reference TRBV9 and TRBJ2-3 for the parts outside the CDR3, the full variable domain is DSGVTQTPKHLITATGQRVTLRCSPRSGDLSVYWYQQSLDQGLQFLIQYYNGEERAKGNILERFSAQQFPDLHSELNLSSLELGDSALYFCASSAGIDTQYFGPGTRLTVL.

The chain joins TRBV5-1 to TRBJ2-1, with a weak D call TRBD2 (6 bases). The CDR3 runs to 13 residues. The V gene lost 3 bases and the J gene lost 5 bases, with 9 bases spanning the gap. Per the germline V gene, CDR1 is SGHRS and CDR2 is YFSETQ. The CDR3 reads CASSSGLNNEQFF. The CDR3 DNA follows: TGCGCCAGCAGCTCGGGACTCAACAATGAGCAGTTCTTC.

The V gene is TRBV5-6, the J gene TRBJ2-7, with D possibly being TRBD1 or TRBD2 (5 bases each). V was shortened by 4 bases and J by 4 bases, with 15 bases between the two germline ends. The CDR3 extends over 14 amino acids. CDR1 and CDR2 (germline): SGHDT, YYEEEE. The chain's CDR3 is CASSPAGTDYEQYF. The CDR3 DNA sequence: TGTGCCAGCAGCCCCGCCGGGACGGATTACGAGCAGTACTTC.

This clone was seen just once. This chain joins TRBV30 and TRBJ1-4, with 8 positions matching TRBD1. The CDR3 extends over 14 amino acids. Germline CDR1 GTSNPN, CDR2 SVGIG (reference sequence). The junction had 6 bases not matched to a gene; V was cut back by 1 base and J by 8 bases. CDR3 DNA sequence: TGTGCCTGGAGTGCCGACAGGGGAACCGAAAAACTGTTTTTT. The encoded protein is CAWSADRGTEKLFF.